The clone carrying this T cell receptor (beta chain) was counted between two and nine times. The target antigen is unknown. Unmatched junction bases numbered 11, after V lost 4 bases and J lost 8 bases. CDR1 is SGHRS and CDR2 is YFSETQ in the germline V gene. The CDR3 extends over 14 amino acids. A single record per CDR3 protein comes from TCRdb applying MiXCR to the multiplex PCR reads. This repertoire shows about 180,000 distinct CDR3 sequences, approximately 33% found once; its top ten account for approximately 3.9%. This entry comes from a study of breast tumors, draining lymph nodes, adjacent tissues. Findings of the study overall: Data only fit, rather than demonstrated, lymph node origin of most tumor T cells. Compared with lymph nodes, tumors were less diverse; compared with nontumor tissue, more. Findings are consistent with lymph node origin and intratumoral expansion of most tumor T cells. Compared with basal-like, luminal-like tumors shared significantly more repertoire with nontumor tissue.

Axillary draining lymph nodes of breast cancer patients supplied the node samples. The chain uses TRBV5-1 and TRBJ2-5, with 7 bases fitting TRBD2. The sequenced material came from axillary lymph node tissue. This sequence was found in a female donor with breast cancer. Some clones in this sample may be carry-over from other donors' samples. CDR3 in amino acids: CASSPGEGRDTQYF. In nucleotides, the CDR3 is TGCGCCAGCAGCCCTGGGGAGGGAAGAGACACCCAGTACTTC.